These T cell receptor beta chains were read from a single sample in a study of T cell responses to AZD1222 COVID-19 vaccine. TCRdb's copy holds only in-frame clones and misses some; the assay was immunoSEQ multiplex PCR. The data hold about 180,000 clones, with about 91% observed a single time. Sequences were derived from peripheral blood, sampled 28 days after the second AZD1222 dose. Receptor source: an adult who received the AZD1222 COVID-19 vaccine. The CDR3 runs from the conserved cysteine through the conserved F or W. Each record gives: clone size, J gene, V gene, D gene, CDR3 DNA, CDR3 protein. The D gene is left open where the match is weak. Clone size is not always given. Where it is, it says once, few, many or a class for expanded clones.

clone_size: few; j_call: TRBJ1-1; v_call: TRBV9; d_call: TRBD1; cdr3_nt: TGTGCCAGCAGCGTAGCGACTGGGACAGGTAGTGAGGACACTGAAGCTTTCTTT; cdr3_aa: CASSVATGTGSEDTEAFF
clone_size: NA; j_call: TRBJ2-2; v_call: TRBV19; d_call: NA; cdr3_nt: TGTGCCAGTAGTATAGTGACCAGGACGAACACCGGGGAGCTGTTTTTT; cdr3_aa: CASSIVTRTNTGELFF
clone_size: NA; j_call: TRBJ2-3; v_call: TRBV7-2; d_call: NA; cdr3_nt: TGTGCCAGCAGCTCCACGACTGGGGGCACAGATACGCAGTATTTT; cdr3_aa: CASSSTTGGTDTQYF
clone_size: NA; j_call: TRBJ2-7; v_call: TRBV19; d_call: TRBD1; cdr3_nt: TGTGCCAGTAGTACGGACAGGGTCGAGCAGTACTTC; cdr3_aa: CASSTDRVEQYF
clone_size: NA; j_call: TRBJ1-1; v_call: TRBV7-8; d_call: TRBD1; cdr3_nt: TGTGCCAGCAGCCTCAGACAGGGGAGGAACACTGAAGCTTTCTTT; cdr3_aa: CASSLRQGRNTEAFF
clone_size: NA; j_call: TRBJ2-7; v_call: TRBV5-4; d_call: TRBD1; cdr3_nt: TGTGCCAGCAGCTTGGGGCCGGGACAGGGGCTCCCCTACGAGCAGTACTTC; cdr3_aa: CASSLGPGQGLPYEQYF
clone_size: NA; j_call: TRBJ2-5; v_call: TRBV3-1/TRBV3-2; d_call: NA; cdr3_nt: TGTGCCAGCAGCCATCTGGGGGAAGAGACCCAGTACTTC; cdr3_aa: CASSHLGEETQYF
clone_size: NA; j_call: TRBJ2-6; v_call: TRBV5-6; d_call: NA; cdr3_nt: TGTGCCAGCAGCTTGAGGAGAGAGGGCCTCTCTGGGGCCAACGTCCTGACTTTC; cdr3_aa: CASSLRREGLSGANVLTF
clone_size: NA; j_call: TRBJ2-6; v_call: TRBV25-1; d_call: TRBD2; cdr3_nt: TGTGCCAGCAGTGAATCAGCGGGGGGGCCTACTGGGGCCAACGTCCTGACTTTC; cdr3_aa: CASSESAGGPTGANVLTF
clone_size: NA; j_call: TRBJ1-1; v_call: TRBV9; d_call: NA; cdr3_nt: TGTGCCAGCAGCGTAGTCGAGGGGAACACTGAAGCTTTCTTT; cdr3_aa: CASSVVEGNTEAFF
clone_size: NA; j_call: TRBJ2-5; v_call: TRBV10-1; d_call: TRBD2; cdr3_nt: TGCGCCAGCAGTGACCAGGGACTAGCGGGGAATCTGGAGACCCAGTACTTC; cdr3_aa: CASSDQGLAGNLETQYF
clone_size: NA; j_call: TRBJ1-5; v_call: TRBV30; d_call: TRBD1; cdr3_nt: TGTGCCTGGGACCCGGGACAGGGTAATCAGCCCCAGCATTTT; cdr3_aa: CAWDPGQGNQPQHF
clone_size: NA; j_call: TRBJ2-2; v_call: TRBV7-2; d_call: TRBD1; cdr3_nt: TGTGCCAGCAGCTTACGGGGACAGGCGAACACCGGGGAGCTGTTTTTT; cdr3_aa: CASSLRGQANTGELFF